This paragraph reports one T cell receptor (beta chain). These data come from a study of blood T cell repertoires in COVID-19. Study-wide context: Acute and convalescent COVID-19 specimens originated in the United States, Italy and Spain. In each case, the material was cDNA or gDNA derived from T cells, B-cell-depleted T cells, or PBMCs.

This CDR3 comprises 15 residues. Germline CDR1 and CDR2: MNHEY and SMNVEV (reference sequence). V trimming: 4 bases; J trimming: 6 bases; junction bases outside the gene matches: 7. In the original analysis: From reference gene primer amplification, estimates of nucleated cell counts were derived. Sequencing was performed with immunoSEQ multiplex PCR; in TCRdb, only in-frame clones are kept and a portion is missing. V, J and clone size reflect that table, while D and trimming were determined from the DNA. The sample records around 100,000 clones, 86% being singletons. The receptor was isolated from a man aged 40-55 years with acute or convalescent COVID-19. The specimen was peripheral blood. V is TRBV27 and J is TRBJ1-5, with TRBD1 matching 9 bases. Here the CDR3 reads CASSSGTGTSQPQHF. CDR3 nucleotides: TGTGCCAGCAGTTCTGGGACAGGGACCTCTCAGCCCCAGCATTTT.